Described below is a single TCR beta chain sequence and its context. Its antigen is still unknown. Assay used: immunoSEQ multiplex PCR; TCRdb lists only in-frame clones, some missing. The sample records about 90,000 clones, over 80% being singletons. These data belong to a study of graft-versus-host responses after intestinal transplantation. In the study overall: Recipients uniformly received anti-thymocyte globulin induction, followed by tacrolimus and steroids for roughly 3 years.

This CDR3 comprises 13 residues. Germline values: CDR1 LNHDA, CDR2 SQIVND (reference sequence). V shed 5 bases and J 10 bases; nucleotides not matched to a gene: 3. The TCR sequence derives from a human donor who was the organ donor for an intestinal transplant. This sample comprised unstimulated CD8+ T cells sorted from spleen or lymph node cells, obtained before transplant. The chain carries TRBV19 and TRBJ2-1, with 12 bases lining up with TRBD2. CDR3 sequence: CASSWGTSGEQFF. Here the CDR3 DNA reads TGTGCCAGTAGTTGGGGGACTAGCGGGGAGCAGTTCTTC.